These 15 T cell receptor beta chains share one sample of origin, sequenced in a study of T cells in Graves' hyperthyroidism and ophthalmopathy. RNA transcripts provided the source from which TCR beta CDR3 regions were amplified. A first-round RT-PCR of the TCR CDR3 used the HTBI primer set. TCRdb analysed the multiplex PCR reads with MiXCR anew, one entry per CDR3 protein. Here the sample spans a few hundred thousand distinct CDR3 sequences, roughly 16% being singletons. The sample taken for sequencing was blood. These TCRs come from a middle-aged woman with Graves' ophthalmopathy.

This clonotype was seen more than once but under ten times. In DNA, the CDR3 is TGTGCCAGGGGCAGGTCTGGGGCCAACGTCCTGACTTTC. Translated: CARGRSGANVLTF. This chain uses TRBV7-9 with TRBJ2-6, with no clear D. V was pared by 9 bases and J by 1 base, with 7 bases between. This CDR3 is built from 13 residues. The germline V gene has CDR1 SEHNR and CDR2 FQNEAQ (reference sequence). Combining the CDR3 with reference TRBV7-9 and TRBJ2-6 gives the whole variable domain DTGVSQNPRHKITKRGQNVTFRCDPISEHNRLYWYRQTLGQGPEFLTYFQNEAQLEKSRLLSDRFSAERPKGSFSTLEIQRTEQGDSAMYLCARGRSGANVLTFGAGSRLTVL.

This clonotype was counted between two and nine times. The V call is TRBV6-1, the J call TRBJ2-1; TRBD1 matches at 7 bases. With V trimmed by 5 bases and J by 7 bases, 11 bases remained unmatched. The CDR3 spans 15 residues. Germline CDR1 and CDR2: MNHNS and SASEGT. CDR3 in DNA: TGTGCCAGCAGTTTTGACAGGGCCCTGGGGAATGAGCAGTTCTTC. This sequence encodes CASSFDRALGNEQFF.

J is TRBJ2-7 and V is TRBV29-1; D is possibly TRBD1 (6 bases). CDR1 is SQVTM, CDR2 ANQGSEA, per germline. This CDR3 region has 12 residues. Trimming cost V 7 bases and J 4 bases, with 14 bases left between them. The CDR3 region has the DNA TGCAGCGCCTGGGGACAAGGATACGAGCAGTACTTC. Protein: CSAWGQGYEQYF.

The gene calls are TRBV7-9 and TRBJ2-3; no definite D call. Germline V gene data show CDR1 as SEHNR and CDR2 as FQNEAQ (reference sequence). The CDR3 covers 12 residues. The V gene lost 10 bases and the J gene lost 2 bases, with 10 bases spanning the gap. The CDR3 reads CATTKVTDTQYF. In DNA, the CDR3 is TGTGCCACCACTAAAGTCACAGATACGCAGTATTTT.

A few counts support this clonotype. The rearrangement links TRBV12-3 or TRBV12-4 to TRBJ1-4, with D hard to call. CDR3 length equals 13 residues. V was clipped by 5 bases and J by 8 bases, with 12 bases between them. The CDR3 DNA reads TGTGCCAGCAGTCTCCTGGCAGGCGAAAAACTGTTTTTT. Translated, it gives CASSLLAGEKLFF.

The chain joins TRBV18 to TRBJ2-1; TRBD1 is a possible D gene (6 bases). There are 16 residues in the CDR3. Germline V gene sequence: CDR1 KGHSH, CDR2 LQKENI. Trimming pared 4 bases from V and 4 bases from J, leaving 17 bases between. In nucleotides, the CDR3 is TGTGCCAGCTCACGCTACGACAGGTCAAATTACAATGAGCAGTTCTTC. This gives the protein CASSRYDRSNYNEQFF.

The rearrangement links TRBV27 to TRBJ1-2; possible D gene TRBD1, 6 bases. Per the germline V gene, CDR1 is MNHEY and CDR2 is SMNVEV (reference sequence). The germline V and J ends were trimmed by 5 bases and 3 bases, with 19 bases remaining between them. CDR3 length: 16 residues. The CDR3 sequence is CASSLGAGQGYYGYTF. DNA for the CDR3: TGTGCCAGCAGTCTCGGGGCGGGACAAGGTTACTATGGCTACACCTTC.

This clonotype was counted only a few times. The gene calls are TRBV6-1 and TRBJ1-5; 11 positions match TRBD1. Germline CDR1 is MNHNS and CDR2 is SASEGT. The CDR3 runs 16 residues. After removal of 6 bases from V and 5 bases from J, the junction contained 9 bases not matched to a gene. CDR3 protein: CASRLSMGQGDQPQHF. The CDR3 DNA reads as TGTGCCAGCAGGCTCAGTATGGGACAGGGGGATCAGCCCCAGCATTTT.

This clonotype was observed a few times. The rearrangement joins TRBV20-1 to TRBJ1-6, with a weak D call TRBD1 (6 bases). Germline lookup yields CDR1 DFQATT and CDR2 SNEGSKA (reference sequence). The CDR3 runs 13 residues. V was clipped by 5 bases and J by 6 bases, with 11 bases between them. The CDR3 nucleotides read TGCAGTGCTGAGGGGGACGGTAATTCACCCCTCCACTTT. Its protein product is CSAEGDGNSPLHF.

This clonotype was recorded at least ten times. The chain is built from TRBV12-3 or TRBV12-4 and TRBJ2-5; 12 bases match TRBD2. The length of the CDR3 is 14 residues. V shed 6 bases and J 13 bases; nucleotides not matched to a gene: 12. The CDR3, as DNA: TGTGCCAGCAGCCTCGGGACTAGCGGGTCGGTGAGGTACTTC. Protein: CASSLGTSGSVRYF.

This clonotype was found a few times. This rearrangement joins TRBV9 to TRBJ2-5; D call uncertain. V was shortened by 0 bases and J by 2 bases, with 14 bases between the two germline ends. Germline-derived CDR1 and CDR2 are SGDLS and YYNGEE. The CDR3 length is 16 residues. The CDR3 nucleotides read TGTGCCAGCAGCGTAGCCGCAGACGGCTATCAAGAGACCCAGTACTTC. Protein product: CASSVAADGYQETQYF. The full variable domain, its missing parts supplied by reference TRBV9 and TRBJ2-5, is DSGVTQTPKHLITATGQRVTLRCSPRSGDLSVYWYQQSLDQGLQFLIQYYNGEERAKGNILERFSAQQFPDLHSELNLSSLELGDSALYFCASSVAADGYQETQYFGPGTRLLVL.

Concerning this clonotype: A junction boundary mismatches the germline segment, possibly from a read error. V gene TRBV7-6 combines with J gene TRBJ2-1; 9 positions match TRBD2. CDR1 SGHVS and CDR2 FNYEAQ come from the germline V gene. This CDR3 has 14 residues. CDR3 protein: CASSPSGDLGEQFF. Written as DNA, the CDR3 is TGTGCTAGCAGCCCTAGCGGGGACCTTGGGGAGCAGTTCTTC.

This clonotype was seen more than once but under ten times. The chain recombines TRBV9 with TRBJ1-1; maybe TRBD1 (6 bases). The ends were cut back, 1 base at V and 0 bases at J, with 10 bases in the middle. The CDR3 is made up of 15 amino acids. Germline assignment: CDR1 SGDLS and CDR2 YYNGEE. CDR3 sequence: CASSVLTGLNTEAFF. DNA of the CDR3: TGTGCCAGCAGCGTATTGACAGGATTGAACACTGAAGCTTTCTTT.

In its sample, this clonotype was seen a few times. The chain has TRBV19 and TRBJ2-2; the match to TRBD1 covers 10 bases. This CDR3 region has 16 residues. The V and J ends lost 5 bases and 3 bases, in that order; junction bases with no gene match: 6. Germline CDR1 and CDR2: LNHDA and SQIVND (reference sequence). The CDR3 spells CASSPPGTGDTGELFF. The CDR3 nucleotides are TGTGCCAGTAGTCCACCAGGGACAGGGGACACCGGGGAGCTGTTTTTT.

V gene TRBV5-1 combines with J gene TRBJ2-7, with 9 bases lining up with TRBD2. There are 15 residues in the CDR3. J was trimmed by 3 bases and V by 4 bases; bases with no gene match: 8. Per the germline V gene, CDR1 is SGHRS and CDR2 is YFSETQ. For the CDR3, the DNA is TGCGCCAGCAGCCTCCTAGCGGGAAATGACTACGAGCAGTACTTC. Protein sequence: CASSLLAGNDYEQYF.